These 31 T cell receptor beta chains share one sample of origin, sequenced in a study of blood T cell repertoires in COVID-19. The method was immunoSEQ multiplex PCR; TCRdb's version includes in-frame clones alone and lacks a portion of them. The sample lists some 77,000 clones; about four fifths were seen once. Material: peripheral blood. The receptors come from a man between 65 and 85 years old with acute or convalescent COVID-19.

The V call is TRBV7-8, the J call TRBJ2-7, with 8 nucleotides matching TRBD1. The germline gives CDR1 SGHVS, CDR2 FQNEAQ. The ends lost 5 bases at V and 7 bases at J; junction bases unmatched: 13. This CDR3 comprises 15 residues. The CDR3 sequence: CASSRPGGFLQEQYF. The CDR3 nucleotides are TGTGCCAGCAGCAGACCAGGGGGCTTTCTTCAAGAGCAGTACTTC.

This chain joins TRBV19 and TRBJ1-1; perhaps TRBD1 as D (5 bases). V lost 8 bases and J 4 bases, leaving 17 bases between the germline ends. There are 14 residues in the CDR3. Germline loops: CDR1 LNHDA, CDR2 SQIVND (reference sequence). In DNA, the CDR3 is TGTGCCAGTCGTTACGGGGGAGAGGGCACTGAAGCTTTCTTT. Protein product: CASRYGGEGTEAFF.

The gene calls are TRBV5-6 and TRBJ2-3; D perhaps matches TRBD1 (5 bases). V lost 0 bases, J lost 2 bases, and 10 bases lay in between. Germline CDR1 is SGHDT and CDR2 is YYEEEE. CDR3 length equals 15 residues. CDR3 sequence reads: CASSLDQGLTDTQYF. The CDR3, as DNA: TGTGCCAGCAGCTTGGATCAGGGCCTCACAGATACGCAGTATTTT.

This sequence joins TRBV11-2 and TRBJ1-1; a possible D gene is TRBD1 (6 bases). Trimming cost V 2 bases and J 6 bases, with 16 bases left between them. Germline CDR1 reads SGHAT; CDR2 reads FQNNGV. This CDR3 has 15 residues. In nucleotides, the CDR3 is TGTGCCAGCAGCTTAAGTGGTACAGGGTTAGCTGAAGCTTTCTTT. This encodes CASSLSGTGLAEAFF.

This clone was seen a few times. V usage is TRBV11-3 and J usage is TRBJ2-7, with D possibly matching TRBD1 (5 bases). V was shortened by 0 bases and J by 6 bases, with 9 bases between the two germline ends. Germline CDR1 reads SGHNT; CDR2 reads YENEEA. This CDR3 spans 13 amino acids. In nucleotides, the CDR3 is TGTGCCAGCAGCTTAGATCGGACAAGCGAGCAGTACTTC. This translates into CASSLDRTSEQYF.

V and J are TRBV11-3 and TRBJ2-7; 7 bases are shared with TRBD1. CDR3 length equals 15 residues. J gave up 3 bases and V 3 bases, and 8 bases lay outside the gene matches. Germline CDR1 reads SGHNT; CDR2 reads YENEEA. CDR3 amino acids: CASSLGDRADYEQYF. The CDR3 DNA is TGTGCCAGCAGCTTGGGAGACAGGGCGGACTACGAGCAGTACTTC.

The chain links TRBV3-1 (or the pseudogene TRBV3-2) to TRBJ1-2; D ambiguous. CDR3 length equals 14 residues. Germline V gene lookup returns CDR1 LGHDT and CDR2 YNNKEL (reference sequence). Trimming pared 0 bases from V and 4 bases from J, leaving 9 bases between. CDR3 sequence (DNA): TGTGCCAGCAGCCAAGATTCGACAATCTATGGCTACACCTTC. It yields the protein CASSQDSTIYGYTF.

This chain links TRBV25-1 with TRBJ1-6, with D possibly matching TRBD1 (6 bases). Germline assignment: CDR1 MGHDK and CDR2 SYGVNS. V gave up 3 bases and J gave up 5 bases, with 11 bases separating them. There are 15 residues in the CDR3. In DNA form, the CDR3 reads TGTGCCAGCAGTGAGGTGAGGGGGAATAATTCACCCCTCCACTTT. It encodes CASSEVRGNNSPLHF.

The chain links TRBV29-1 to TRBJ1-1; a possible D gene is TRBD1 (5 bases). The germline V gene encodes CDR1 SQVTM and CDR2 ANQGSEA. V gave up 3 bases and J gave up 4 bases, with 18 bases separating them. The length of the CDR3 is 15 residues. CDR3 bases: TGCAGCGTTGATCCGCAGGGAGGAGGACTCACTGAAGCTTTCTTT. It is translated as CSVDPQGGGLTEAFF.

The J gene is TRBJ1-1, the V gene TRBV9; 9 bases line up with TRBD1. The CDR3 loop spans 14 amino acids. V gave up 3 bases and J gave up 2 bases; unmatched junction bases: 2. Germline-derived CDR1 and CDR2 are SGDLS and YYNGEE. The CDR3 DNA reads as TGTGCCAGCAGCGGACAGGGGGGTAACACTGAAGCTTTCTTT. It translates to CASSGQGGNTEAFF.

This chain uses TRBV19 with TRBJ2-3; D remains unclear. This CDR3 has 14 residues. V was clipped by 3 bases and J by 2 bases, with 9 bases between them. Germline assignment: CDR1 LNHDA and CDR2 SQIVND (reference sequence). The CDR3 loop reads CASSIRHHTDTQYF. The CDR3 DNA sequence: TGTGCCAGTAGTATTCGACACCACACAGATACGCAGTATTTT. Together with reference TRBV19 and TRBJ2-3, the CDR3 gives the full variable domain: DGGITQSPKYLFRKEGQNVTLSCEQNLNHDAMYWYRQDPGQGLRLIYYSQIVNDFQKGDIAEGYSVSREKKESFPLTVTSAQKNPTAFYLCASSIRHHTDTQYFGPGTRLTVL.

CDR3 amino acids: CASSERPTAYEQYF. For the CDR3, the DNA is TGTGCCAGCAGTGAGCGGCCAACGGCGTACGAGCAGTACTTC. The rearrangement joins TRBV2 to TRBJ2-7; D unresolved. Germline V gene sequence: CDR1 SNHLY, CDR2 FYNNEI. Between the trimmed V and J ends, which lost 3 bases and 4 bases, there was a span of 13 bases. The CDR3 is made up of 14 amino acids.

The chain recombines TRBV18 with TRBJ2-7; D perhaps matches TRBD1 (5 bases). The CDR3 has 13 amino acids. V lost 6 bases and J 0 bases, leaving 9 bases between the germline ends. In germline, CDR1 is KGHSH, CDR2 LQKENI. CDR3 bases: TGTGCCAGCTCCCTCGACAGCTCCTACGAGCAGTACTTC. As protein: CASSLDSSYEQYF.

This clone appeared a single time. This chain joins TRBV12-2 and TRBJ1-5. TRBV12-2 is listed as a pseudogene. This CDR3 spans 9 amino acids. The CDR3 reads CASRPAQHF. The CDR3 region has the DNA TGTGCAAGTCGCCCCGCGCAGCATTTT.

V and J are TRBV9 and TRBJ2-1, with TRBD2 identical over 9 bases. Germline CDR1 and CDR2: SGDLS and YYNGEE. The CDR3 runs 15 residues. Trimming at V came to 0 bases and at J to 4 bases, leaving 2 bases not matched to a gene. The CDR3 sequence is CASSVAGLAYNEQFF. The CDR3 nucleotides read TGTGCCAGCAGCGTAGCGGGACTAGCATACAATGAGCAGTTCTTC.

J is TRBJ2-3 and V is TRBV12-5; 11 nucleotides agree with TRBD2. The V gene's germline CDR1 is LGHNT and CDR2 FRNRAP. V was pared by 6 bases and J by 3 bases, with 5 bases of the junction left unmatched. This CDR3 is built from 15 residues. CDR3 region: CASGRGLADTDTQYF. The CDR3 DNA sequence: TGTGCTAGTGGCCGGGGACTAGCGGATACAGATACGCAGTATTTT.

This chain connects TRBV3-1 (or the pseudogene TRBV3-2) to TRBJ2-7; D is undetermined. CDR1 LGHDT and CDR2 YNNKEL come from the germline V gene (reference sequence). The CDR3 spans 14 residues. V was trimmed by 2 bases and J by 3 bases, leaving 11 bases between them. CDR3 coding DNA: TGTGCCAGCAGCCAACCACCCAGAATCTACGAGCAGTACTTC. This encodes CASSQPPRIYEQYF.

This chain uses TRBV7-3 with TRBJ2-3; 13 nucleotides agree with TRBD2. CDR1 is SGHTA, CDR2 FQGTGA, per germline. CDR3 length: 16 residues. With V trimmed by 4 bases and J by 4 bases, 5 bases remained unmatched. The CDR3 sequence is CASSSWTSGSADTQYF. CDR3 DNA sequence: TGTGCCAGCAGCTCCTGGACTAGCGGGAGCGCAGATACGCAGTATTTT.

The chain is built from TRBV3-1 (or the pseudogene TRBV3-2) and TRBJ2-7; D possibly corresponds to TRBD2 (6 bases). CDR1 LGHDT and CDR2 YNNKEL come from the germline V gene (reference sequence). This CDR3 is built from 13 residues. V was pared by 4 bases and J by 5 bases, with 12 bases between. For the CDR3, the DNA is TGTGCCAGCAGCCCATTCGGGGGAGACGAGCAGTACTTC. Translated, it gives CASSPFGGDEQYF.

This clone was counted many times. The chain recombines TRBV6-1 with TRBJ2-7; 8 nucleotides align to TRBD1. Per the germline V gene, CDR1 is MNHNS and CDR2 is SASEGT. The CDR3 consists of 17 residues. V dropped 4 bases and J dropped 0; count of bases not matched to a gene: 11. CDR3 nucleotides: TGTGCCAGCAGTGTTGACAGGGGCTCGGAAAGCTCCTACGAGCAGTACTTC. It codes for CASSVDRGSESSYEQYF.

The table lists this clone with a few counts. An end of the junction differs from the germline gene, which may be a read error. V and J are TRBV18 and TRBJ2-3; possibly TRBD2 for D (5 bases). This CDR3 has 16 residues. CDR1 and CDR2 from the germline V gene are KGHSH and LQKENI. The chain's CDR3 is CASSPQTAASTDTQYF. The CDR3 coding sequence is TGTGCCAGCTCACCACAAACGGCCGCTAGCACTGATACGCAGTATTTT.

The chain has TRBV19 and TRBJ2-1; D may be TRBD1 (5 bases). Germline assignment: CDR1 LNHDA and CDR2 SQIVND (reference sequence). This CDR3 contains 16 residues. The CDR3, as DNA: TGTGGAACGCTTAAACTGGGCCTCACAGGAAACGGTGAGCAGTTCTTC. Residues: CGTLKLGLTGNGEQFF.

This clone was seen just once. The V gene is TRBV9, the J gene TRBJ2-7; 9 positions agree with TRBD2. The CDR3 extends over 15 amino acids. V shed 0 bases, J shed 2 bases, and the junction held 3 bases outside the gene matches. CDR1 and CDR2 (germline): SGDLS, YYNGEE. The DNA of the CDR3 is TGTGCCAGCAGCGTAGATCCTAGCGGGACCTACGAGCAGTACTTC. It is translated as CASSVDPSGTYEQYF.

The gene calls are TRBV4-1 and TRBJ1-4; the match to TRBD1 covers 8 bases. The trim removed 0 bases at V and 6 bases at J, leaving 9 bases unmatched. CDR1 is MGHRA, CDR2 YSYEKL, per germline. The CDR3 sequence is 17 residues long. CDR3 in amino acids: CASSQDSVGQGYEKLFF. The CDR3 DNA sequence: TGCGCCAGCAGCCAAGATAGTGTAGGACAGGGTTATGAAAAACTGTTTTTT.

V and J are TRBV24-1 and TRBJ2-3, with D possibly matching TRBD1 (6 bases). Trimming stripped 3 bases from V and 3 bases from J, with 12 bases between. Germline-derived CDR1 and CDR2 are KGHDR and SFDVKD. The CDR3 covers 15 residues. This CDR3 reads CATSDTGSGTDTQYF. CDR3 nucleotide sequence: TGTGCCACCAGTGATACAGGGTCAGGGACAGATACGCAGTATTTT.

V gene TRBV5-1 combines with J gene TRBJ2-7, with 14 positions matching TRBD2. V lost 0 bases, J lost 6 bases, and 5 bases stayed unmatched. Germline assignment: CDR1 SGHRS and CDR2 YFSETQ. This CDR3 has 16 amino acids. The CDR3 region has the DNA TGCGCCAGCAGCTTGGGACTAGCGGGAGGGCCGGGCGAGCAGTACTTC. It translates to CASSLGLAGGPGEQYF.

DNA of the CDR3: TGTGCCAGCAGTTTATCCCCGGCGGGCAGGAACACAGATACGCAGTATTTT. Protein product: CASSLSPAGRNTDTQYF. The rearrangement uses TRBV27 and TRBJ2-3; TRBD2 might be the D (5 bases). This CDR3 has 17 residues. Germline V CDR1 and CDR2: MNHEY, SMNVEV (reference sequence). V was clipped by 0 bases and J by 2 bases, with 15 bases between them.

The chain joins TRBV27 to TRBJ2-1, with 8 nucleotides matching TRBD1. The germline V gene has CDR1 MNHEY and CDR2 SMNVEV (reference sequence). CDR3 length equals 17 residues. The J segment lost 7 bases and the V segment lost 0 bases, leaving 11 bases of the junction unmatched. The CDR3 is CASSLSVWQGARNEQFF. The DNA of the CDR3 is TGTGCCAGCAGTTTATCGGTTTGGCAGGGGGCGAGGAATGAGCAGTTCTTC.

The chain is built from TRBV28 and TRBJ2-7; TRBD1 matches at 7 bases. Per the germline V gene, CDR1 is MDHEN and CDR2 is SYDVKM. The length of the CDR3 is 17 residues. V shed 6 bases, J shed 5 bases, and the junction held 19 bases outside the gene matches. The CDR3 is CASSPTGFGHSRDEQYF. The DNA of the CDR3 is TGTGCCAGCAGCCCGACAGGGTTTGGACACTCAAGGGACGAGCAGTACTTC.

CDR3 in DNA: TGTGCCAGCAGCGCGTCGCCACTAGTCAATGAGCAGTTCTTC. Its protein product is CASSASPLVNEQFF. This rearrangement joins TRBV7-3 to TRBJ2-1; weak D call: TRBD2 (5 bases). Germline V lookup: CDR1 SGHTA, CDR2 FQGTGA. Trimming took off 5 bases at V and 6 bases at J, with 14 bases between the two ends. The CDR3 spans 14 residues.

This chain joins TRBV19 and TRBJ1-5; possible D gene TRBD1, 5 bases. The V end lost 5 bases, the J end lost 3 bases, and 14 bases lay between the germline ends. The CDR3 totals 15 residues. Per germline, CDR1 LNHDA and CDR2 SQIVND (reference sequence). CDR3 protein: CASSWGGVDNQPQHF. CDR3 in DNA: TGTGCCAGTAGTTGGGGAGGGGTGGACAATCAGCCCCAGCATTTT.